Following are 6 T cell receptor beta chains from one sample sequenced in a study of Graves' ophthalmopathy and Graves' hyperthyroidism. Beta-chain TCR CDR3 regions were amplified from RNA transcripts. HTBI-primed first-round RT-PCR preceded second-round multiplex PCR. TCRdb used MiXCR to reprocess the multiplex PCR reads, holding one entry per CDR3 protein. The sample has 260,000 or so distinct CDR3 sequences, around 50% seen once. The material sequenced was peripheral blood. The source is an adult man with Graves' ophthalmopathy.

The rearrangement joins TRBV10-3 to TRBJ1-2; no clear D gene. The CDR3 spans 13 residues. V was cut by 2 bases and J by 5 bases, with 9 bases left in between. The germline V gene has CDR1 ENHRY and CDR2 SYGVKD. CDR3 DNA: TGTGCCATCAGTGAGAAGGTGGAGTATGGCTACACCTTC. It translates to CAISEKVEYGYTF.

The genes are TRBV6-4 and TRBJ1-4; D is uncertain. The CDR3 consists of 16 residues. V lost 0 bases and J 0 bases, leaving 8 bases between the germline ends. The germline CDR1 and CDR2 sequences are MRHNA and SNTAGT. The CDR3 loop reads CASSDSQTATNEKLFF. In DNA form, the CDR3 reads TGTGCCAGCAGTGACTCGCAGACCGCAACTAATGAAAAACTGTTTTTT.

This chain uses TRBV29-1 with TRBJ1-1; D possibly corresponds to TRBD1 (6 bases). Germline V gene sequence: CDR1 SQVTM, CDR2 ANQGSEA. This CDR3 contains 15 residues. Trimming cost V 5 bases and J 0 bases, with 16 bases left between them. In nucleotides, the CDR3 is TGCAGCGTTAGGTCTCCGGGACAACTGAACACTGAAGCTTTCTTT. It encodes CSVRSPGQLNTEAFF.

The chain employs TRBV12-5 and TRBJ1-2, with TRBD1 matching 7 bases. Unmatched junction bases numbered 4, after V lost 5 bases and J lost 4 bases. The CDR3 is made up of 13 amino acids. The germline V gene has CDR1 LGHNT and CDR2 FRNRAP. Here the CDR3 reads CASGETGPYGYTF. CDR3 DNA sequence: TGTGCTAGTGGTGAGACAGGGCCCTATGGCTACACCTTC.

This clonotype was seen a few times. The rearrangement joins TRBV15 to TRBJ2-7, with 9 bases matching TRBD1. Trimming removed 1 base from V and 1 base from J; junction bases left unmatched: 2. The CDR3 is 15 residues long. CDR1 and CDR2 (germline): LNHNV, YYDKDF (reference sequence). The CDR3 DNA reads TGTGCCACCAGCAGAGGAGGGACAGGGTCCTACGAGCAGTACTTC. It codes for CATSRGGTGSYEQYF.

The V call is TRBV2, the J call TRBJ1-3; 8 bases match TRBD1. The CDR3 totals 13 residues. V was pared by 7 bases and J by 4 bases, with 3 bases of the junction left unmatched. Germline-derived CDR1 and CDR2 are SNHLY and FYNNEI. The CDR3 DNA follows: TGTGCCAGCAAACAGGGGGAAGGAAACACCATATATTTT. It yields the protein CASKQGEGNTIYF.